This T cell receptor (beta chain) was recovered during a study of Graves' ophthalmopathy and Graves' hyperthyroidism. General observations from the study: Detected in blood as well were most expanded thyroid clonotypes with frequency above 0.001.

Excluded: other autoimmune disease, uncontrolled infection, pregnancy or lactation. Isolation of PBMCs was performed using 7.5 to 10 ml of fresh peripheral blood. The CDR3 totals 17 residues. The V end lost 4 bases, the J end lost 9 bases, and 23 bases lay between the germline ends. CDR1 SGHDT and CDR2 YYEEEE come from the germline V gene. As the template, RNA transcripts were used to amplify TCR beta CDR3 regions. The first round was an RT-PCR with HTBI primers, and the second round was a multiplex PCR. One entry per CDR3 protein, called by TCRdb with MiXCR from the multiplex PCR reads. Here the sample spans 350,000 to 400,000 distinct CDR3 sequences, approximately 16% being singletons. In regard to this clonotype: The antigen remains unidentified.

The material sequenced was peripheral blood. The genes are TRBV5-6 and TRBJ1-6; a weak D match, TRBD1 (5 bases). This TCR derives from a woman between 18 and 30 years old with Graves' ophthalmopathy. CDR3 amino acids: CASSRVQGSVLSSPLHF. Here the CDR3 DNA reads TGTGCCAGCAGCCGAGTCCAGGGATCGGTGTTAAGTTCACCCCTCCACTTT.